One and the same sample provided the 5 T cell receptor beta chains below, sequenced in a study of regulatory T cells in long-lasting Graves disease. Time point defined: newly diagnosed GD, antithyroid drugs for less than 3 months. Extracted RNA from PBMCs served as the source of the TCR library. Assembly of TCR beta libraries relied on iRepertoire HTBI primers together with Arm-PCR of CDR3 regions. In TCRdb, the multiplex PCR reads were re-called with MiXCR into one record per CDR3 protein. The data contain some 250,000 distinct CDR3 sequences, around 20% of them singletons. The sample here was peripheral blood mononuclear cells (PBMCs), taken at new diagnosis, from a patient treated with antithyroid drugs. Every receptor here comes from a female donor with Graves disease.

This clonotype was detected ten times or more. The chain is built from TRBV19 and TRBJ2-7, with TRBD2 matching 7 bases. Unmatched junction bases numbered 5, after V lost 3 bases and J lost 6 bases. This CDR3 spans 13 amino acids. In germline, CDR1 is LNHDA, CDR2 SQIVND (reference sequence). In nucleotides, the CDR3 is TGTGCCAGTAGTATGTCTAGCGGCCGCGAGCAGTACTTC. Its protein product is CASSMSSGREQYF.

This clonotype occurred many times. V is TRBV6-9 and J is TRBJ2-1; the D gene could be TRBD1 or TRBD2 (5 bases each). The CDR3 has 17 amino acids. V was clipped by 3 bases and J by 4 bases, with 19 bases between them. Looked up from germline, CDR1 is MNHGY and CDR2 is SVAAGI. CDR3 bases: TGTGCCAGCAGTTACGGGTTTGGGGACCCGAAATACAATGAGCAGTTCTTC. Protein product: CASSYGFGDPKYNEQFF.

The chain carries TRBV29-1 and TRBJ1-1; D is possibly TRBD1 (5 bases). Germline CDR1 and CDR2: SQVTM and ANQGSEA. V was clipped by 4 bases and J by 4 bases, with 13 bases between them. The CDR3 spans 13 residues. The CDR3 is CSVAQALGTEAFF. The DNA for the CDR3 is TGCAGCGTTGCACAGGCCCTGGGCACTGAAGCTTTCTTT.

The CDR3: CASSSGGLAGGRDTQYF. In DNA, the CDR3 is TGTGCCAGCAGTTCAGGGGGACTAGCGGGTGGGAGAGATACGCAGTATTTT. This rearrangement joins TRBV12-3 or TRBV12-4 to TRBJ2-3, with 12 bases lining up with TRBD2. The V and J ends lost 4 bases and 5 bases, in that order; junction bases with no gene match: 10. This CDR3 contains 17 residues.

The sample holds many counts of this clonotype. The chain is built from TRBV28 and TRBJ1-1; TRBD1 is a possible D gene (5 bases). V was shortened by 5 bases and J by 1 base, with 20 bases between the two germline ends. The CDR3 runs 17 residues. Per the germline V gene, CDR1 is MDHEN and CDR2 is SYDVKM. The CDR3 spells CASSTLGRGLANTEAFF. CDR3 DNA sequence: TGTGCCAGCAGTACCCTTGGCCGGGGACTCGCGAACACTGAAGCTTTCTTT.